The 9 T cell receptor beta chains given below trace back to one sample, sequenced in a study of cytomegalovirus exposure and HLA in healthy donors (dated by TCRdb to about 2017). Receptor amplification or capture employed the immunoSEQ multiplex PCR assay. For the multiplex PCR, a mixture combining 60 forward primers for TCR Vbeta segments and 13 reverse primers for TCR Jbeta segments was used. As stored in TCRdb, this immuneACCESS dataset retains in-frame rearrangements with V and J assigned. A fraction of the clones does not appear; measured against another copy, unresolved V genes explain less than half of the discrepancy, and the remainder lacks a known reason. The sample table records 75,000 to 100,000 clones; over 70% of these occur just once. Clones ranked in the top ten supply about 7.7% of the sample. The sequenced sample was PBMCs. All receptors derive from a man aged 55 to 70 in good health and CMV-seronegative.

This clone was seen a handful of times. The rearrangement links TRBV27 to TRBJ2-1, with 9 bases aligning to TRBD2. Trimming at V came to 4 bases and at J to 5 bases, leaving 18 bases not matched to a gene. The germline gives CDR1 MNHEY, CDR2 SMNVEV (reference sequence). The CDR3 runs to 19 residues. CDR3 nucleotides: TGTGCCAGCAGTTCCCTCCTGACTAGCGGAGCCCGTTGGGACAATGAGCAGTTCTTC. Encoded protein: CASSSLLTSGARWDNEQFF.

This clone was counted between two and nine times. V is TRBV10-2 and J is TRBJ2-5, with 7 bases lining up with TRBD1. The CDR3 length is 14 residues. With V trimmed by 9 bases and J by 5 bases, 12 bases remained unmatched. CDR1 and CDR2 from the germline V gene are WSHSY and SAAADI. CDR3 sequence: CARLTRQGVETQYF. The CDR3 nucleotides are TGCGCCAGACTCACGCGACAGGGTGTGGAGACCCAGTACTTC.

The V gene is TRBV4-3, the J gene TRBJ2-5, with 7 bases aligning to TRBD1. J was trimmed by 5 bases and V by 4 bases; bases with no gene match: 13. This CDR3 is 16 amino acids long. Germline CDR1 LGHNA, CDR2 YSLEER. The CDR3 region has the DNA TGCGCCAGCAGCCCACAAACAGGGGAAAGTAGGGAGACCCAGTACTTC. Residues: CASSPQTGESRETQYF.

The gene calls are TRBV28 and TRBJ2-5; 7 bases are a match to TRBD1. The CDR3 consists of 15 residues. Germline CDR1 and CDR2: MDHEN and SYDVKM. V shed 8 bases, J shed 2 bases, and the junction held 11 bases outside the gene matches. The CDR3 here is CASASPQGRQETQYF. Written as DNA, the CDR3 is TGTGCCAGCGCCAGCCCACAGGGGAGACAAGAGACCCAGTACTTC.

The V gene is TRBV4-3, the J gene TRBJ2-3, with D maybe TRBD2 (6 bases). Germline CDR1 LGHNA, CDR2 YSLEER. The CDR3 contains 15 residues. V was trimmed by 0 bases and J by 4 bases, leaving 11 bases between them. CDR3 DNA: TGCGCCAGCAGCCAAGATGGGGGGAGCCCAGATACGCAGTATTTT. This sequence encodes CASSQDGGSPDTQYF.

The rearrangement uses TRBV6-6 and TRBJ2-4, with D maybe TRBD1 (7 bases). Germline loops: CDR1 MNHNY, CDR2 SVGAGI (reference sequence). CDR3 length: 14 amino acids. V was cut by 2 bases and J by 4 bases, with 9 bases left in between. The CDR3 sequence is CASSYPGGKNIQYF. In DNA, the CDR3 is TGTGCCAGCAGTTACCCAGGGGGGAAAAACATTCAGTACTTC.

The V gene is TRBV2, the J gene TRBJ2-5; maybe TRBD1 (6 bases). V lost 7 bases to trimming and J lost 1 base, with 10 bases between them. Germline V lookup: CDR1 SNHLY, CDR2 FYNNEI. The CDR3 has 13 amino acids. The CDR3 region has the DNA TGTGCCAGCACTCTACAGGGCCAAGAGACCCAGTACTTC. Its translation: CASTLQGQETQYF.

The chain joins TRBV6-5 to TRBJ2-7; 8 bases fit TRBD2. This CDR3 has 13 residues. The germline V gene encodes CDR1 MNHEY and CDR2 SVGAGI. V shed 10 bases and J 0 bases; nucleotides not matched to a gene: 5. CDR3 DNA sequence: TGTGCCACCAAGCGGGAGAGCTCCTACGAGCAGTACTTC. Protein product: CATKRESSYEQYF.

Only one count was recorded for this clone. CDR3 sequence: CASSFGSNSPLHF. DNA for the CDR3: TGTGCCAGCAGTTTTGGTAGTAATTCACCCCTCCACTTT. This chain uses TRBV27 with TRBJ1-6; the D is unclear. The V gene lost 3 bases and the J gene lost 6 bases, with 6 bases spanning the gap. CDR1 is MNHEY, CDR2 SMNVEV, per germline (reference sequence). The CDR3 has 13 residues.